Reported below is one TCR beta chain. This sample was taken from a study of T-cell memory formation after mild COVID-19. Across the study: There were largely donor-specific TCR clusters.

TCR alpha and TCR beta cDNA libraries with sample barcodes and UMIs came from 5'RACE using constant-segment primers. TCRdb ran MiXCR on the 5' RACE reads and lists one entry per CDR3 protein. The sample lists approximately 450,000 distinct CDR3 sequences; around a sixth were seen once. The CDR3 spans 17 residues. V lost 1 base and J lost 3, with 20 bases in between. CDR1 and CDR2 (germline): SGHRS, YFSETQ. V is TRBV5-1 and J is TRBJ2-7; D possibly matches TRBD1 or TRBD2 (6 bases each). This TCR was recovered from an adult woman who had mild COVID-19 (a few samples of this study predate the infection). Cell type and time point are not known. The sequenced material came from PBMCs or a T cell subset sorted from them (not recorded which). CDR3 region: CASSLRRGGSGDYEQYF. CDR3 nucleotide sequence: TGCGCCAGCAGCTTGCGTAGGGGAGGCTCAGGGGACTACGAGCAGTACTTC. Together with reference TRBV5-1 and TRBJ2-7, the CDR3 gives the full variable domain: KAGVTQTPRYLIKTRGQQVTLSCSPISGHRSVSWYQQTPGQGLQFLFEYFSETQRNKGNFPGRFSGRQFSNSRSEMNVSTLELGDSALYLCASSLRRGGSGDYEQYFGPGTRLTVT.